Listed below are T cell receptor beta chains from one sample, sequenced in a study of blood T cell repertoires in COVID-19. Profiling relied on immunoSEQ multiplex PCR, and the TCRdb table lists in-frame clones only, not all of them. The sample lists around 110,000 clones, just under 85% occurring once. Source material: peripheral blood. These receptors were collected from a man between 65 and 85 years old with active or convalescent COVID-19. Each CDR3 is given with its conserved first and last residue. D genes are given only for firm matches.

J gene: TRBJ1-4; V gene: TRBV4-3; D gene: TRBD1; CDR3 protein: CASSQDRGRGEKLFF
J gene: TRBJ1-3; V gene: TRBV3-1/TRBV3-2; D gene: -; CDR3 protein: CASSQRGSRNTIYF
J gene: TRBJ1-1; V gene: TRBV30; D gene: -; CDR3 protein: CAWNDRGEAFF
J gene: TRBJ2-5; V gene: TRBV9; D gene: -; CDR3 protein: CASSVTPGSKGETQYF
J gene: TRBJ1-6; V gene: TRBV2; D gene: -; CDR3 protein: CASRPLNSPLHF
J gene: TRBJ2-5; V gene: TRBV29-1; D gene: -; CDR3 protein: CSVGFSSGMGETQYF
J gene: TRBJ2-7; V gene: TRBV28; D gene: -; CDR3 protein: CAPPDSGSYEQYF
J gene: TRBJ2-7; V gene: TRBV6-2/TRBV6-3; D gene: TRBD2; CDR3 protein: CASSYASGAYYEQYF
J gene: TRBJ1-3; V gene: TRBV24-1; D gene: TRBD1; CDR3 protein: CATSDPTPGTGGSGNTIYF
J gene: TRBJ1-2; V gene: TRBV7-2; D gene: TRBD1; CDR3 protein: CASSPGTANYGYTF
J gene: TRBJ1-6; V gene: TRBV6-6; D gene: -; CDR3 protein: CASSSWQYNSPLHF
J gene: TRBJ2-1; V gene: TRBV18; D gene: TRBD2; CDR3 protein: CASVRLADFNEQFF
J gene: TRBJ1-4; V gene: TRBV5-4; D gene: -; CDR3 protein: CASSLRGSGEKLFF
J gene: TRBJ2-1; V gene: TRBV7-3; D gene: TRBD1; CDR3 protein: CATSGQGGYEQFF
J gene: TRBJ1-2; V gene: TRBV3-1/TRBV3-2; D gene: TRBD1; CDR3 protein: CASSQGTGGLNYGYTF
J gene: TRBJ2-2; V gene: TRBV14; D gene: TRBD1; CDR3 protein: CASSQGQGASGELFF
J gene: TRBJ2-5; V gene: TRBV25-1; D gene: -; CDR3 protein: CASTTGYQETQYF
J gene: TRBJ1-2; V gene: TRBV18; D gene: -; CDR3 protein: CASSPREGTYGYTF
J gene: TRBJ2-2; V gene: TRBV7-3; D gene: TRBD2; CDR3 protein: CASSLNGGATTGELFF
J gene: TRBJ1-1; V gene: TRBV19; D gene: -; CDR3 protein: CASSPGQSNTEAFF
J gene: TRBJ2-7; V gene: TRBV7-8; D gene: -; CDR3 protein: CASSLVTGRGYSDF
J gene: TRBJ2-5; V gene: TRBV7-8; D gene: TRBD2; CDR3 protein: CASSANAGVVVETQYF
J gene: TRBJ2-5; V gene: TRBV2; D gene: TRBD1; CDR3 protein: CASSGGQGSETQYF
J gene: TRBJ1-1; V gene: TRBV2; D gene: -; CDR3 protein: CASSVGGNTEAFF
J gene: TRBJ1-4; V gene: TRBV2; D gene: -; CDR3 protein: CASKSGDENEKLFF
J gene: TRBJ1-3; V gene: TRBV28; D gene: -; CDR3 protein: CASSPPRGGNTIYF
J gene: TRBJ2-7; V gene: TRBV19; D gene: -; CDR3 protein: CASSIRGGYSYEQYF
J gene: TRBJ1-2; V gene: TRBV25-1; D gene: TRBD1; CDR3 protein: CASAITGGYGYTF
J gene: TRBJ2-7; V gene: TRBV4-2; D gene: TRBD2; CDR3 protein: CASSQEDSGIGSYEQYF
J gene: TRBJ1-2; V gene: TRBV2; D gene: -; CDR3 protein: CASSERGRKNYGYTF
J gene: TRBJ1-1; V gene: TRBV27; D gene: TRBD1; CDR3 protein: CATQKGGRGLLNTEAFF
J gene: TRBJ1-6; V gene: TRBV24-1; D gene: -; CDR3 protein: CATPNRDFSNSPLHF
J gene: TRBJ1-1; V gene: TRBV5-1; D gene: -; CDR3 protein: CASSTDLQGNAEAFF
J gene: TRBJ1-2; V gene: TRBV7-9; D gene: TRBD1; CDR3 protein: CASSSIFRLDRGQGYGYTF
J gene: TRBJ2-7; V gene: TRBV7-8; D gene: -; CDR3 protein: CATLPTRTAMGYEQYF
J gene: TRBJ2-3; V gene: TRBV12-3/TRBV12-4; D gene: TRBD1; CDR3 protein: CASSQGAGDTQYF
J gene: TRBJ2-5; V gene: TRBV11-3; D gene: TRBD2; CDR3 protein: CASSLVVTSGGRETQYF
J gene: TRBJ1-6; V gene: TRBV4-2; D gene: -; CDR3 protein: CASSQDRQANNSPLHF
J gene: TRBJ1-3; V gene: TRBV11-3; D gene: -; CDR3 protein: CASSLASLGNTIYF
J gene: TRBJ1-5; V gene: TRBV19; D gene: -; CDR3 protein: CASSTMTARGNQPQHF
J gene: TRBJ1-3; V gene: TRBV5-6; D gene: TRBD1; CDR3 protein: CASSSAGTANGNTIYF
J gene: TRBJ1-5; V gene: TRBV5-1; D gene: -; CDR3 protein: CASSPDSRNQPQHF
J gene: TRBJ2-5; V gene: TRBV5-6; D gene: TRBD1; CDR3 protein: CASSLLQRDRGETQYF
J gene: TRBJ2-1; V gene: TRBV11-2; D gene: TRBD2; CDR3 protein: CASRLWEGVHEQFF
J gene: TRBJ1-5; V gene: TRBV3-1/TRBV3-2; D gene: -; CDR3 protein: CASSQEGSSGNQPQHF
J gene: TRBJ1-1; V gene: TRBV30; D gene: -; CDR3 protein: CAWSVGGNTEAFF
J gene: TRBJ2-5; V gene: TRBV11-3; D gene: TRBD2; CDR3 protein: CASTPSAGGSETQYF
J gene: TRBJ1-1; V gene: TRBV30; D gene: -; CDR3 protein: CAWSVREEAFF
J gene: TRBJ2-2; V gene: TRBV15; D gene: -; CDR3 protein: CATSTNTGELFF
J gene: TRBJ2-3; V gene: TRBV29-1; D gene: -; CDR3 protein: CSVEGQKADTQYF
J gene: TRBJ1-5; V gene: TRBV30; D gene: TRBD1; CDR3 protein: CAWSARGDLNQPQHF
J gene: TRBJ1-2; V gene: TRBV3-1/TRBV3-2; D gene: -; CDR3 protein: CASSQRREGRTGYTF
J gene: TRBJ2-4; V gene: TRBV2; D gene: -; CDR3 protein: CASRDSLAKNIQYF
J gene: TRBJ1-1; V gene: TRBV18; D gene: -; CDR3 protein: CASSPSLGAFF
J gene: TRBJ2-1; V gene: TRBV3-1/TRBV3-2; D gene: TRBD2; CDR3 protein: CASSPLSVGLAGGREQFF